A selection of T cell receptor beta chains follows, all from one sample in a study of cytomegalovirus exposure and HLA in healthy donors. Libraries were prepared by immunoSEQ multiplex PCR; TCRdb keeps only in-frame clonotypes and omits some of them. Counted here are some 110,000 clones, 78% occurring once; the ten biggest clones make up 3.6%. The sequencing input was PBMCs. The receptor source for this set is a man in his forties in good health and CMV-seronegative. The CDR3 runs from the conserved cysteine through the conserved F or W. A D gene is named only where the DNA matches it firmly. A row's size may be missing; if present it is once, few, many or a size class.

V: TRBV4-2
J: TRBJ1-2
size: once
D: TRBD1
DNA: TGTGCCAGCAGCCAAGAGGGGGGCAGGGGGAGAGCTAACTATGGCTACACCTTC
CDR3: CASSQEGGRGRANYGYTF

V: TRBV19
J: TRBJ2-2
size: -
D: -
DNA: TGTGCCAGTAGTATGGTAGCCGGGGAGCTGTTTTTT
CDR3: CASSMVAGELFF

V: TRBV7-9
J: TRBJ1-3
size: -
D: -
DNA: TGTGCCAGCAGCTTAGAAACTAACACCATATATTTT
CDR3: CASSLETNTIYF

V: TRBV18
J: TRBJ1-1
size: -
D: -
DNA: TGTGCCAGCTCACTTGGGCCCGTTGTCACTGAAGCTTTCTTT
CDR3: CASSLGPVVTEAFF

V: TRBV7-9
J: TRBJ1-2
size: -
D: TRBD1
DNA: TGTGCCAGCCAACCGGGACAGGGCTTCAGGCACACCTTC
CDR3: CASQPGQGFRHTF

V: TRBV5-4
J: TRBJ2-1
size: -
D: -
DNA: TGTGCCAGCAGCTTTCAAATACCGGGACACTTCTACAATGAGCAGTTCTTC
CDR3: CASSFQIPGHFYNEQFF

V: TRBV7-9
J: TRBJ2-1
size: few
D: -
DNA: TGTTCCAGCAGCTTAGGAGTAGCTCGCGAGCAGTTCTTC
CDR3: CSSSLGVAREQFF

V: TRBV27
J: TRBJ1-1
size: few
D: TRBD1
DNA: TGTGCCAGCAGACCTACGCCGGGACAGATGAACACTGAAGCTTTCTTT
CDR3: CASRPTPGQMNTEAFF

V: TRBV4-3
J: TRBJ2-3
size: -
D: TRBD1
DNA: TGCGCCAGCAGCCAAGATAGGATCGGGACAGGGCAAGATACGCAGTATTTT
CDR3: CASSQDRIGTGQDTQYF

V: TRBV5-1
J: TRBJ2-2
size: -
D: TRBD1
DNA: TGCGCCAGCAGCTTGGTCTGGGGACAGGCCGGGGAGCTGTTTTTT
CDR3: CASSLVWGQAGELFF

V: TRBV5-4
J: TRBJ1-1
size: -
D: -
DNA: TGTGCCAGCAGCCCGTCGCCAAACGTGGAGAGGGGGGAAGCTTTCTTT
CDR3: CASSPSPNVERGEAFF

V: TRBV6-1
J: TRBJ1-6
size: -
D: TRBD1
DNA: TGTGCCAGCCTTTTGACAGGGGGATCACCCCTCCACTTT
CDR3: CASLLTGGSPLHF

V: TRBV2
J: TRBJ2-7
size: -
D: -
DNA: TGTGCCAGCAGTCCGAATCTGGGGCGGACAACCTACGAGCAGTACTTC
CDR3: CASSPNLGRTTYEQYF

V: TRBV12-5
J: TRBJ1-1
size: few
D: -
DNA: TGTGCTAGCGGACCCACAGGGCAGGACACTGAAGCTTTCTTT
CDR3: CASGPTGQDTEAFF

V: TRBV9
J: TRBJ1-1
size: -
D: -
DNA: TGTGCCAGCAGCGTATGGGGAGACACTGAAGCTTTCTTT
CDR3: CASSVWGDTEAFF

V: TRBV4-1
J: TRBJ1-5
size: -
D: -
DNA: TGCGCCAGCAGCCAAGATCCGCCGGGGAGCAATCAGCCCCAGCATTTT
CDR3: CASSQDPPGSNQPQHF

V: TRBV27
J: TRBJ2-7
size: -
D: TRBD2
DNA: TGTGCCAGCAGGGGCGGGGGTGGTTCCTACGAGCAGTACTTC
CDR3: CASRGGGGSYEQYF

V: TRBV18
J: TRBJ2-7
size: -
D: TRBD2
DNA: TGTGCCAGCTCAAAGAGGACTAGCGGGCCCTACGAGCAGTACTTC
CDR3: CASSKRTSGPYEQYF

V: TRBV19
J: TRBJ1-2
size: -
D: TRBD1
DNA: TGTGCCAGTAGTAGTACAGGGGGCCTAGGCTACACCTTC
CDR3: CASSSTGGLGYTF

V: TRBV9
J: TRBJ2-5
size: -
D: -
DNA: TGTGCCAGCAGCGCCCTCGGGGGGCTACGAGAGACCCAGTACTTC
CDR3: CASSALGGLRETQYF

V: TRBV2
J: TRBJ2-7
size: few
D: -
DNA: TGTGCCAGCAGCCTCGGGGAGGACGAGCAGTACTTC
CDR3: CASSLGEDEQYF

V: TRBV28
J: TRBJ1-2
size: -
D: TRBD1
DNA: TGTGCCAGCAGTCAAGGGGGCAGATATGGCTACACCTTC
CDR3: CASSQGGRYGYTF

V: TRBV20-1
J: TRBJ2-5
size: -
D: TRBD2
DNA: TGCAGTGCTTACGGGGGAGGGGACCAGTACTTC
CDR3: CSAYGGGDQYF

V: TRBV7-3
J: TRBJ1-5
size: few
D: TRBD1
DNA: TGTGCCAGCAGCTTACCTCGAGGACAGGGGAGGATTCAGCCCCAGCATTTT
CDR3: CASSLPRGQGRIQPQHF

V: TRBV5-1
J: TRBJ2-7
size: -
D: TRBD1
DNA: TGCGCCAGCAGCACGACAGGGAACGAGCAGTACTTC
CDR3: CASSTTGNEQYF

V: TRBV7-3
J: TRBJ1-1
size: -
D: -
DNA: TGTGCCAGCAGCTTGGGGGGGGGTGAAGCTTTCTTT
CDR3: CASSLGGGEAFF

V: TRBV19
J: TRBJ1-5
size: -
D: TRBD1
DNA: TGTGCCAGTAGGGACAGGGGCATAGGTCAGCCCCAGCATTTT
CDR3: CASRDRGIGQPQHF

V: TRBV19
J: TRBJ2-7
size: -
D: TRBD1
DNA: TGTGCCAGTAGTATGTCGGGACAGGGTAACGAGCAGTACTTC
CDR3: CASSMSGQGNEQYF

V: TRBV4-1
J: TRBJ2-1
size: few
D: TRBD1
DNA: TGCGCCAGCAGCCATACCGGGACAGGGGTCAATGAGCAGTTCTTC
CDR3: CASSHTGTGVNEQFF

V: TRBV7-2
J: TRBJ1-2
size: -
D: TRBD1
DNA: TGTGCCAGCAGCCGAGGGGGTTCGACAGGGCGCTATGGCTACACCTTC
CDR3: CASSRGGSTGRYGYTF

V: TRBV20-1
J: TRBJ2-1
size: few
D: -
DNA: TGCAGTGCTAGACCCAACAATGAGCAGTTCTTC
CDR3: CSARPNNEQFF

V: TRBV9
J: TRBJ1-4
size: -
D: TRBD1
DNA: TGTGCCAGCAGTCGAGGGGACAGTGAAGAAAAACTGTTTTTT
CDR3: CASSRGDSEEKLFF

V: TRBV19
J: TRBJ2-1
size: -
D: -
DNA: TGTGCCAGTAGTATAGGGGGCCGGAACAATGAGCAGTTCTTC
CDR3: CASSIGGRNNEQFF

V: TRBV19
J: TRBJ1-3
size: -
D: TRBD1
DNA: TGTGCCAGTAGTATTCTCGGACAGGGATACACCATATATTTT
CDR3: CASSILGQGYTIYF

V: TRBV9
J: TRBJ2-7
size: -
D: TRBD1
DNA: TGTGCCAGCAGCGTAGCCAGTGGACAGGGGGCCTACGAGCAGTACTTC
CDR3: CASSVASGQGAYEQYF

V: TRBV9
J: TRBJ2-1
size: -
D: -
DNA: TGTGCCAGCAGCGTAGGCAGTTCCTACAATGAGCAGTTCTTC
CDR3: CASSVGSSYNEQFF

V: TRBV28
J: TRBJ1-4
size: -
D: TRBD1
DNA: TGTGCCAGCAGTGCAGGGGGTGAAAAACTGTTTTTT
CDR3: CASSAGGEKLFF

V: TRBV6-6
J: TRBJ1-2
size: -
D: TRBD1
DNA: TGTGCCAGCAGTGGAACAGGGGGCCCGTATGGCTACACCTTC
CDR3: CASSGTGGPYGYTF

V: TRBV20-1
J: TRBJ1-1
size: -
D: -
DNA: TGCAGTGCTAGTCCGGGACTTGAAGCTTTCTTT
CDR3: CSASPGLEAFF

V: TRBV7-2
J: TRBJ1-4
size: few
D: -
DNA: TGTGCCAGCAGCCCAGTGACAGGAAATGAAAAACTGTTTTTT
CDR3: CASSPVTGNEKLFF

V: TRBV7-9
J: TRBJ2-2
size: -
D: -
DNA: TGTGCCAGCAGCTATTCCGGGACACTGAACACCGGGGAGCTGTTTTTT
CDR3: CASSYSGTLNTGELFF

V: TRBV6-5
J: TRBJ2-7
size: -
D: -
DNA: TGTGCCAGCAGCTCGACTCCATCCTACGAGCAGTACTTC
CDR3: CASSSTPSYEQYF

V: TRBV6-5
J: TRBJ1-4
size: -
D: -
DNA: TGTGCCAGCAGTCGACAGGAGAAAAAACTGTTTTTT
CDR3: CASSRQEKKLFF

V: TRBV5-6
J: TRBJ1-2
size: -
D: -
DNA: TGTGCCAGCAGCCCCTCTACGGTAGGCAGGGGAGGCTACACCTTC
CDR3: CASSPSTVGRGGYTF

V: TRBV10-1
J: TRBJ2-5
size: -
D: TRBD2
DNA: TGCGCCAGCAATAGCGGGGGGGCTATAATGTCGCGAGAGACCCAGTACTTC
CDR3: CASNSGGAIMSRETQYF

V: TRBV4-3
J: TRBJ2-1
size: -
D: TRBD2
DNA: TGCGCCAGCAGTCGACTAGCGGGGGGTAATGAGCAGTTCTTC
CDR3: CASSRLAGGNEQFF